This is a list of T cell receptor beta chains from one sample in a study of cytomegalovirus exposure and HLA in healthy donors. Profiled with immunoSEQ multiplex PCR; TCRdb holds only in-frame clones, not every one. In the table there are roughly 120,000 clones, nearly 80% of which are singletons. Sequences were obtained from PBMCs. The receptors originated from a woman aged 25-40 years in good health and CMV-seropositive. CDR3s include the opening cysteine and the closing phenylalanine or tryptophan.

V	J	length	CDR3
TRBV25-1	TRBJ2-7	15	CASSEVQGGTYEQYF
TRBV7-9	TRBJ1-2	14	CASSNSGTAYGYTF
TRBV19	TRBJ1-2	13	CASTPTDLYGYTF
TRBV15	TRBJ2-7	15	CATSRDSKSGYEQYF
TRBV4-2	TRBJ1-2	13	CASSLLPSRGYTF
TRBV27	TRBJ1-1	15	CASSPYRDTPSGAFF
TRBV19	TRBJ1-6	15	CASSTSSGLSSPLHF
TRBV12-5	TRBJ2-5	13	CASGLQSGGTQYF
TRBV11-2	TRBJ2-5	13	CASSPFERGTQYF
TRBV28	TRBJ1-6	14	CASITRTGQSPLHF
TRBV28	-	14	CASSSGGRVYEQYF
TRBV4-2	TRBJ1-2	15	CASSQEGTAKSSYTF
TRBV27	TRBJ2-1	13	CASSLNRGSEQFF
TRBV5-5	TRBJ2-1	15	CASSYGGNIIDEQFF
TRBV2	TRBJ1-5	13	CASSWGQNQPQHF
TRBV7-3	TRBJ2-1	17	CASSFSSGGSSYNEQFF
TRBV2	TRBJ2-7	17	CASSESPSRGGSYEQYF
TRBV7-3	TRBJ2-3	16	CASSSTGTGVADTQYF
TRBV4-1	TRBJ2-5	17	CASSQGLAGAPGETQYF
TRBV5-1	TRBJ2-2	15	CASSLRQGDTGELFF
TRBV19	TRBJ1-2	14	CASSLEGQNYGYTF
TRBV19	TRBJ2-7	12	CASSQGAYEQYF
TRBV19	TRBJ2-6	18	CASSPSGAFGSGANVLTF
TRBV5-8	TRBJ1-2	16	CASSLAKSRVGNGYTF
TRBV27	TRBJ1-1	21	CASTETTVIDGVGGMNTEAFF
TRBV7-2	TRBJ2-7	16	CASSIGGTANSYEQYF
TRBV7-9	TRBJ1-1	17	CASSLLPGQGVDTEAFF
TRBV7-6	TRBJ1-4	14	CASSSHGTNEKLFF
TRBV5-6	TRBJ1-5	14	CASSYSTGEQPQHF
TRBV2	TRBJ2-1	13	CASSEALEAQQFF
TRBV7-6	TRBJ1-2	16	CASSLVQGAPNYGYTF
TRBV6-5	TRBJ1-5	13	CASRSGGGQPQHF
TRBV29-1	TRBJ2-1	13	CSTQRTAGNEQFF
TRBV19	TRBJ1-5	13	CASSYFSNQPQHF
TRBV7-9	TRBJ2-3	17	CASSFLGGGAETDTQYF
TRBV7-9	TRBJ1-6	15	CSSSLYRDRVSPLHF
TRBV5-5	TRBJ2-7	14	CASSLGTGVYEQYF
TRBV28	TRBJ2-7	14	CASREGHLPFEQYF
TRBV12-5	TRBJ2-7	15	CASGGVGLAGGEQYF
TRBV4-2	TRBJ1-3	17	CASSQKDTSSSGNTIYF
TRBV18	TRBJ2-5	14	CASRLGTGGETQYF
TRBV5-4	TRBJ1-1	15	CASSFDGQVNTEAFF
TRBV2	TRBJ2-1	14	CATQGSGVRSEQFF
TRBV6-5	TRBJ2-1	16	CASSSLFAGGHHEQFF
TRBV19	TRBJ2-5	15	CASSCRGQGSETQYF
TRBV10-2	TRBJ2-7	15	CASSETSGGFYEQYF
TRBV6-6	TRBJ2-3	13	CASSYPGLDTQYF
TRBV2	TRBJ2-1	17	CASSTGLAGSHYNEQFF
TRBV6-5	TRBJ2-7	14	CASKYGIRGNEQYF
TRBV28	TRBJ2-5	14	CASKTGSKEETQYF
TRBV2	TRBJ2-1	14	CATAWAPGTHEQFF
TRBV6-6	TRBJ1-3	16	CASSYVQGGSGNTIYF